The text below deals with one T cell receptor beta chain. Time point reported: first of two pre-therapy site-matched biopsies two to three months apart. The sample originates from a study of T cells in tumors after PD-1 blockade. The protocol was immunoSEQ multiplex PCR, while the TCRdb copy is restricted to in-frame clones and leaves out a portion. This table has about 4,200 clones, roughly 73% appearing once. The TCR sequence derives from a human donor with basal cell carcinoma. The specimen comprised tumor tissue, sampled before anti-PD-1 treatment.

The CDR3 protein is CASSLEGLRTEQYF. The DNA for the CDR3 is TGTGCCAGCAGCTTAGAAGGGCTTAGGACCGAGCAGTACTTC. The V gene is TRBV7-8, the J gene TRBJ2-7; no firm D call. Germline V gene data show CDR1 as SGHVS and CDR2 as FQNEAQ. The V and J ends lost 1 base and 6 bases respectively, with 13 bases between them. This CDR3 has 14 amino acids. Full variable domain (remainder filled in from reference TRBV7-8 and TRBJ2-7): GAGVSQSPRYKVAKRGQDVALRCDPISGHVSLFWYQQALGQGPEFLTYFQNEAQLDKSGLPSDRFFAERPEGSVSTLKIQRTQQEDSAVYLCASSLEGLRTEQYFGPGTRLTVT.